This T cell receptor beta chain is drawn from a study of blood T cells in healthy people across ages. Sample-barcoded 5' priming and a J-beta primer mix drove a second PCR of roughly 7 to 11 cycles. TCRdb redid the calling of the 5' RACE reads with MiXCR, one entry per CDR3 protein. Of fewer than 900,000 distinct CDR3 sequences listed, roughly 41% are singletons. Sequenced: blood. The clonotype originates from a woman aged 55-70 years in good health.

CDR3 protein: CASSQVAGLFYNEQFF. Here the CDR3 DNA reads TGTGCCAGCAGCCAAGTCGCCGGGCTCTTCTACAATGAGCAGTTCTTC. The chain has TRBV14 and TRBJ2-1; D is unclear. Trimming left V 1 base short and J 3 bases short, with 13 bases between. CDR3 length: 16 residues. CDR1 is SGHDN and CDR2 is FVKESK in the germline V gene.